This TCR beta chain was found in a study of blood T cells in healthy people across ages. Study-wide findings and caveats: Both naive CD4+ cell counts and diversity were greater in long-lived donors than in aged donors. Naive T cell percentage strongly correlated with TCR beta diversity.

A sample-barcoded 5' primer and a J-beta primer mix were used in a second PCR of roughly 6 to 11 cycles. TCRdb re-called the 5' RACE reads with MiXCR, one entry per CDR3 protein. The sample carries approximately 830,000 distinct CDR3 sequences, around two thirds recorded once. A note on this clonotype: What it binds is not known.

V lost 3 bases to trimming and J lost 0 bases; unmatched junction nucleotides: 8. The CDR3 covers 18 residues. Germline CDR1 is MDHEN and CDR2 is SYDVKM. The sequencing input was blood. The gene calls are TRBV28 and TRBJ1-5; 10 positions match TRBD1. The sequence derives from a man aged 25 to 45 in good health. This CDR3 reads CASSLNRDRGYSNQPQHF. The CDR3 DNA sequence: TGTGCCAGCAGTTTGAACCGGGACAGGGGATATAGCAATCAGCCCCAGCATTTT.